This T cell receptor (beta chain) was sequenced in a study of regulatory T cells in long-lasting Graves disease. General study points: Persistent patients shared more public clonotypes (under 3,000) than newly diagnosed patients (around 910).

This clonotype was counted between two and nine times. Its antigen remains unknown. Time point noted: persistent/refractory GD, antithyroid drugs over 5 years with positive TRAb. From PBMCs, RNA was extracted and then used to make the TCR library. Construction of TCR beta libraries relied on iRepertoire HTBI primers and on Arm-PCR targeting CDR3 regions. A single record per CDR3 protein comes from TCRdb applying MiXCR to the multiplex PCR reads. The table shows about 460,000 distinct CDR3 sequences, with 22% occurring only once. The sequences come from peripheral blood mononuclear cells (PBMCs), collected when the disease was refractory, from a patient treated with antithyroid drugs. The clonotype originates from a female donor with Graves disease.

Here the CDR3 reads CSARVGPTSGSLKLSGNTIYF. The CDR3 coding sequence is TGCAGTGCTAGAGTAGGCCCTACTTCCGGGTCCTTAAAACTCTCTGGAAACACCATATATTTT. The gene calls are TRBV20-1 and TRBJ1-3, with no clear D. Germline V gives CDR1 DFQATT, CDR2 SNEGSKA (reference sequence). V was shortened by 1 base and J by 0 bases, with 28 bases between the two germline ends. The CDR3 runs to 21 residues.